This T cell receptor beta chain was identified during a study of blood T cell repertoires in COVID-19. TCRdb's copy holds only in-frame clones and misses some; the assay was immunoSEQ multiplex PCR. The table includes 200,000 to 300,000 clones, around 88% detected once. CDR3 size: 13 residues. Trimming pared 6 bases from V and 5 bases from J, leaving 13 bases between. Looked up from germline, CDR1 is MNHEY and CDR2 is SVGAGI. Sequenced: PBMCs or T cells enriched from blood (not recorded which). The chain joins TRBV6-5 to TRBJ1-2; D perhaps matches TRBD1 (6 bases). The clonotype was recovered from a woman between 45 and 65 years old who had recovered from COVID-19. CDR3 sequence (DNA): TGTGCCAGCAGCCGGGACAAATTTTATGGCTACACCTTC. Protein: CASSRDKFYGYTF.